These 30 T cell receptor beta chains share one sample of origin, sequenced in a study of shared clonotypes between healthy human individuals. CD8 cells classed as naive were CD45RO-negative and positively selected for CCR7, excluding terminally differentiated effector memory CD45RA+ cells. Produced via immunoSEQ multiplex PCR; TCRdb's table is partial and in-frame only. This table has hundreds of thousands of clones, 95% to 98% appearing once. The sequenced material came from naive CD8+ T cells sorted from blood. These receptors were collected from a man aged 25 to 45 in good health.

The chain has TRBV18 and TRBJ1-3; D unclear. This CDR3 has 12 amino acids. The V gene's germline CDR1 is KGHSH and CDR2 LQKENI. Trimming cost V 3 bases and J 4 bases, with 4 bases left between them. The CDR3 DNA reads as TGTGCCAGCTCACCTATGGGAAACACCATATATTTT. Protein product: CASSPMGNTIYF.

Points on this clone: The sample contains more than one DNA sequence encoding this CDR3. The chain employs TRBV4-3 and TRBJ2-7; TRBD2 matches at 8 bases. Germline assignment: CDR1 LGHNA and CDR2 YSLEER. J lost 4 bases, V lost 0 bases, and 5 bases had no gene match. This CDR3 has 15 amino acids. CDR3 protein: CASSQDRSGTYEQYF. In nucleotides, the CDR3 is TGCGCCAGCAGCCAAGATCGTAGCGGGACTTACGAGCAGTACTTC.

The rearrangement joins TRBV10-3 to TRBJ1-5, with a possible D match to TRBD1 (6 bases). Germline V gives CDR1 ENHRY, CDR2 SYGVKD. The CDR3 spans 14 residues. The V end lost 6 bases, the J end lost 4 bases, and 13 bases lay between the germline ends. CDR3 nucleotides: TGTGCCATCAGCCTCACGGGGGCAAATCAGCCCCAGCATTTT. It is translated as CAISLTGANQPQHF.

The chain has TRBV11-2 and TRBJ1-4; D ambiguous. The CDR3 consists of 15 residues. The V end lost 5 bases, the J end lost 4 bases, and 14 bases lay between the germline ends. The germline gives CDR1 SGHAT, CDR2 FQNNGV. In DNA form, the CDR3 reads TGTGCCAGCAGCGAAAACCTCCTAGTTAATGAAAAACTGTTTTTT. Its translation is CASSENLLVNEKLFF.

This chain links TRBV7-2 with TRBJ2-7; D might be TRBD1 (6 bases). Germline values: CDR1 SGHTA, CDR2 FQGNSA. This CDR3 has 15 amino acids. With 5 bases removed from V and 2 bases from J, the gap between germline ends came to 16 bases. The CDR3 loop reads CASSLTRGTAYEQYF. CDR3 sequence (DNA): TGTGCCAGCAGCCTAACGAGGGGGACGGCCTACGAGCAGTACTTC.

In its sample, this clone was seen once. The chain combines TRBV7-8 with TRBJ1-5, with a tentative D call TRBD1 (6 bases). The CDR3 has 13 amino acids. The V end was cut by 5 bases, the J end by 5 bases, with 10 bases between. Germline V gene sequence: CDR1 SGHVS, CDR2 FQNEAQ. CDR3 sequence (DNA): TGTGCCAGCAGCAAGACAGGCTATCAGCCCCAGCATTTT. This sequence encodes CASSKTGYQPQHF.

The rearrangement uses TRBV15 and TRBJ1-1, with no clear D. V was clipped by 3 bases and J by 5 bases, with 13 bases between them. This CDR3 has 14 amino acids. Germline CDR1 LNHNV, CDR2 YYDKDF (reference sequence). The CDR3: CATSSLRGGTEAFF. As DNA, the CDR3 is TGTGCCACCAGCAGCCTACGAGGTGGGACTGAAGCTTTCTTT.

The rearrangement joins TRBV2 to TRBJ2-7; D unclear. Trimming shortened V by 7 bases and J by 3 bases, and 7 bases separated the two germline ends. The germline CDR1 and CDR2 sequences are SNHLY and FYNNEI. The CDR3 is made up of 11 amino acids. DNA of the CDR3: TGTGCCAGCATGGGTTTCTACGAGCAGTACTTC. Translating it yields CASMGFYEQYF.

The V call is TRBV11-2, the J call TRBJ2-1; TRBD2 matches at 8 bases. The CDR3 contains 18 residues. The V and J ends lost 1 base and 5 bases, in that order; junction bases with no gene match: 13. Germline V gene lookup returns CDR1 SGHAT and CDR2 FQNNGV. CDR3 DNA sequence: TGTGCCAGCAGCTTAGGAAGTCTTATAGCGGGATTGCACAATGAGCAGTTCTTC. The encoded protein is CASSLGSLIAGLHNEQFF. Supplemented by reference TRBV11-2 and TRBJ2-1, the full variable domain reads EAGVAQSPRYKIIEKRQSVAFWCNPISGHATLYWYQQILGQGPKLLIQFQNNGVVDDSQLPKDRFSAERLKGVDSTLKIQPAKLEDSAVYLCASSLGSLIAGLHNEQFFGPGTRLTVL.

The genes are TRBV9 and TRBJ2-1; possibly TRBD2 for D (6 bases). The CDR3 runs 12 residues. CDR1 and CDR2 (germline): SGDLS, YYNGEE. V was shortened by 9 bases and J by 9 bases, with 16 bases between the two germline ends. The CDR3 reads CATQGSGGEQFF. CDR3 bases: TGTGCCACTCAGGGTAGCGGAGGTGAGCAGTTCTTC.

This chain connects TRBV5-6 to TRBJ1-3; no firm D call. V lost 4 bases and J lost 0, with 2 bases in between. CDR3 size: 12 residues. Germline V lookup: CDR1 SGHDT, CDR2 YYEEEE. This chain's CDR3 is CASSVSGNTIYF. CDR3 bases: TGTGCCAGCAGCGTCTCTGGAAACACCATATATTTT.

V gene TRBV18 combines with J gene TRBJ1-1; maybe TRBD1 (5 bases). The V end was cut by 8 bases, the J end by 3 bases, with 10 bases between. CDR3 size: 12 residues. The germline V gene has CDR1 KGHSH and CDR2 LQKENI. Written as DNA, the CDR3 is TGTGCCAGCACGGGGCCATACACTGAAGCTTTCTTT. Protein sequence: CASTGPYTEAFF.

The V gene is TRBV18, the J gene TRBJ1-3; 7 bases align to TRBD1. The CDR3 is 14 amino acids. Unmatched junction bases numbered 5, after V lost 5 bases and J lost 4 bases. In germline, CDR1 is KGHSH, CDR2 LQKENI. The DNA for the CDR3 is TGTGCCAGCTCAGCGACAGGGCCAGGAAACACCATATATTTT. Translation gives CASSATGPGNTIYF.

With respect to this clone: This CDR3 is also generated by other DNA sequences in the sample. The chain recombines TRBV15 with TRBJ2-1; D gene ambiguous. Germline V CDR1 and CDR2: LNHNV, YYDKDF (reference sequence). The CDR3 runs 16 residues. V lost 1 base and J 1 base, leaving 11 bases between the germline ends. CDR3: CATSRVRTGSYNEQFF. The DNA for the CDR3 is TGTGCCACCAGCAGAGTCCGCACCGGGTCCTACAATGAGCAGTTCTTC.

This chain connects TRBV9 to TRBJ1-1, with D tentatively TRBD1 (5 bases). V lost 0 bases, J lost 2 bases, and 8 bases lay in between. This CDR3 has 14 residues. Germline V gene sequence: CDR1 SGDLS, CDR2 YYNGEE. CDR3 sequence (DNA): TGTGCCAGCAGCGTAGGGGGACGTAACACTGAAGCTTTCTTT. Its protein product is CASSVGGRNTEAFF.

The V gene is TRBV18, the J gene TRBJ2-1; D unclear. Germline V CDR1 and CDR2: KGHSH, LQKENI. V was trimmed by 6 bases and J by 3 bases, leaving 12 bases between them. The CDR3 consists of 14 residues. In DNA, the CDR3 is TGTGCCAGCTCGATCCAGATACTCTACAATGAGCAGTTCTTC. Residues: CASSIQILYNEQFF. Full variable domain (missing parts from reference TRBV18 and TRBJ2-1): NAGVMQNPRHLVRRRGQEARLRCSPMKGHSHVYWYRQLPEEGLKFMVYLQKENIIDESGMPKERFSAEFPKEGPSILRIQQVVRGDSAAYFCASSIQILYNEQFFGPGTRLTVL.

This chain links TRBV14 with TRBJ2-5, with 10 nucleotides matching TRBD1. The CDR3 consists of 15 residues. Germline assignment: CDR1 SGHDN and CDR2 FVKESK. V shed 5 bases and J 5 bases; nucleotides not matched to a gene: 8. CDR3 DNA sequence: TGTGCCAGCAGCTCCAAGGGGACAGGGGACGAGACCCAGTACTTC. Translation: CASSSKGTGDETQYF.

This chain connects TRBV7-9 to TRBJ2-1, with D possibly matching TRBD1 (5 bases). The CDR3 consists of 15 residues. Germline V gene data show CDR1 as SEHNR and CDR2 as FQNEAQ (reference sequence). V dropped 3 bases and J dropped 8 bases, with 17 bases sitting between them. The CDR3 bases are TGTGCCAGCAGCTTTGTTAACAGGTTAGGCGATGAGCAGTTCTTC. This gives the protein CASSFVNRLGDEQFF.

The genes are TRBV6-1 and TRBJ2-1; 8 nucleotides match TRBD1. Germline lookup yields CDR1 MNHNS and CDR2 SASEGT. Trimming cost V 3 bases and J 8 bases; bases outside gene matches: 3. The CDR3 spans 13 residues. The CDR3 coding sequence is TGTGCCAGCAGTGAGGACAGGGTGTATGAGCAGTTCTTC. As protein: CASSEDRVYEQFF.

V is TRBV27 and J is TRBJ1-5; D ambiguous. In germline, CDR1 is MNHEY, CDR2 SMNVEV (reference sequence). With 5 bases removed from V and 6 bases from J, the gap between germline ends came to 20 bases. The CDR3 sequence is 16 residues long. The DNA of the CDR3 is TGTGCCAGCAGTATCAATTCATATGCGCCGGGTCAGCCCCAGCATTTT. It is translated as CASSINSYAPGQPQHF.

The chain has TRBV5-1 and TRBJ2-7; 10 positions agree with TRBD2. Germline V gives CDR1 SGHRS, CDR2 YFSETQ. There are 15 residues in the CDR3. With V trimmed by 2 bases and J by 0 bases, 2 bases remained unmatched. Written as DNA, the CDR3 is TGCGCCAGCAGCTTTGGGACTAGCGACTCCTACGAGCAGTACTTC. This sequence encodes CASSFGTSDSYEQYF.

CDR3 loop: CASRTSPGHYNEQFF. DNA for the CDR3: TGTGCCAGTAGGACGAGCCCCGGCCACTACAATGAGCAGTTCTTC. The rearrangement joins TRBV19 to TRBJ2-1; D not resolved. This CDR3 has 15 residues. V lost 6 bases, J lost 3 bases, and 15 bases lay in between. Germline V gene lookup returns CDR1 LNHDA and CDR2 SQIVND (reference sequence).

The chain employs TRBV9 and TRBJ2-2; D gene ambiguous. Germline lookup yields CDR1 SGDLS and CDR2 YYNGEE. Trimming pared 0 bases from V and 7 bases from J, leaving 4 bases between. This CDR3 spans 12 amino acids. CDR3 region: CASSVARGELFF. Written as DNA, the CDR3 is TGTGCCAGCAGCGTAGCGCGCGGGGAGCTGTTTTTT.

This clone was observed a few times. The chain has TRBV7-6 and TRBJ2-7; D not certain. CDR1 and CDR2 from the germline V gene are SGHVS and FNYEAQ. The CDR3 sequence is 15 residues long. The germline V and J ends were trimmed by 4 bases and 0 bases, with 13 bases remaining between them. The CDR3 coding sequence is TGTGCCAGCAGCTCCTCACAAGGGCACTCCTACGAGCAGTACTTC. Its translation: CASSSSQGHSYEQYF.

This chain joins TRBV27 and TRBJ2-3; TRBD2 matches at 9 bases. The germline gives CDR1 MNHEY, CDR2 SMNVEV (reference sequence). CDR3 length: 16 amino acids. Trimming removed 4 bases from V and 1 base from J; junction bases left unmatched: 6. Here the CDR3 DNA reads TGTGCCAGCAGTTATGGACTAGCGAGCGGCACAGATACGCAGTATTTT. Protein sequence: CASSYGLASGTDTQYF.

The rearrangement uses TRBV2 and TRBJ1-2; D not certain. This CDR3 spans 10 amino acids. Germline CDR1 and CDR2: SNHLY and FYNNEI. V shed 6 bases and J shed 7 bases, with 6 bases lying between them. CDR3 bases: TGTGCCAGCAGCGGGGTTGGCTACACCTTC. Protein product: CASSGVGYTF.

The CDR3, as DNA: TGTGCCATCAGTGAGTCGCATACTAGGGGAACCGGGGAGCTGTTTTTT. Residues: CAISESHTRGTGELFF. The chain uses TRBV10-3 and TRBJ2-2; D might be TRBD1 or TRBD2, each matching 5 bases. CDR1 ENHRY and CDR2 SYGVKD come from the germline V gene. The CDR3 runs to 16 residues. The V end lost 0 bases, the J end lost 5 bases, and 13 bases lay between the germline ends.

CDR3 protein: CASSIYDQNGLYEQYF. As DNA, the CDR3 is TGTGCCAGCAGCATATACGATCAAAATGGCCTTTACGAGCAGTACTTC. This chain uses TRBV7-2 with TRBJ2-7; D call uncertain. V dropped 5 bases and J dropped 4 bases, with 21 bases sitting between them. In germline, CDR1 is SGHTA, CDR2 FQGNSA. This CDR3 comprises 16 residues.

The rearrangement uses TRBV4-1 and TRBJ1-1; 8 nucleotides agree with TRBD1. This CDR3 comprises 16 residues. The germline CDR1 and CDR2 sequences are MGHRA and YSYEKL. Trimming took 2 bases from V and 1 from J; bases not matched to a gene: 6. The CDR3 loop is CASSQRKQGGNTEAFF. The DNA of the CDR3 is TGCGCCAGCAGCCAACGAAAACAGGGGGGGAACACTGAAGCTTTCTTT.

The genes are TRBV2 and TRBJ2-7; D perhaps matches TRBD2 (6 bases). The germline gives CDR1 SNHLY, CDR2 FYNNEI. The CDR3 consists of 15 residues. V lost 7 bases, J lost 12 bases, and 28 bases lay in between. The CDR3 is CASTPSAGGVLGSYF. For the CDR3, the DNA is TGTGCCAGCACCCCGTCCGCAGGCGGGGTTCTTGGGTCGTACTTC.